These T cell receptor beta chains were read from a single sample in a study of blood T cell repertoires in COVID-19. Data came from immunoSEQ multiplex PCR; TCRdb stores just in-frame clones and leaves some out. The sample records 45,000 to 55,000 clones, over 70% being singletons. The specimen was peripheral blood. The receptors derive from a human donor with active or convalescent COVID-19. The donor label of this sample is uncertain. Each CDR3 is given with its conserved first and last residue.

v_call: TRBV24-1; j_call: TRBJ2-3; cdr3_aa: CATSEHRDTQYF
v_call: TRBV13; j_call: TRBJ2-1; cdr3_aa: CASDYSGRARNEQFF
v_call: TRBV6-5; j_call: TRBJ1-5; cdr3_aa: CASSYPGRNDQPQHF
v_call: TRBV19; j_call: TRBJ1-6; cdr3_aa: CASSIQRVNHSPLHF
v_call: TRBV5-1; j_call: TRBJ2-2; cdr3_aa: CASSFGGGNTGELFF
v_call: TRBV7-2; j_call: TRBJ1-1; cdr3_aa: CASSLQGASTEAFF
v_call: TRBV18; j_call: TRBJ2-1; cdr3_aa: CASSRQLADLYNEQFF
v_call: TRBV2; j_call: TRBJ2-5; cdr3_aa: CASRASSGSWETQYF
v_call: TRBV5-1; j_call: TRBJ2-7; cdr3_aa: CASSLGGRQSYEQYF
v_call: TRBV3-1/TRBV3-2; j_call: TRBJ2-2; cdr3_aa: CASSQGAGELFF
v_call: TRBV14; j_call: TRBJ2-1; cdr3_aa: CASSQDITRPGLWSYNEQFF
v_call: TRBV24-1; j_call: TRBJ2-1; cdr3_aa: CATSDWGGDVYEQFF
v_call: TRBV4-1; j_call: TRBJ1-4; cdr3_aa: CASSQPQGYATNEKLFF
v_call: TRBV6-5; j_call: TRBJ2-1; cdr3_aa: CASRYQGTYNEQFF